One and the same sample provided the 5 T cell receptor beta chains below, sequenced in a study of T-cell reconstitution after alpha-beta-depleted transplantation in children. During its preparation, the TCRbeta library received unique molecular identifiers. A single record per CDR3 protein comes from TCRdb applying MiXCR to the PCR reads. Among approximately 110,000 distinct CDR3 sequences listed, 20% to 25% were seen once. The sample consisted of PBMCs, mostly from graft donor cells, taken 180 days after TCRalphabeta/CD19-depleted stem cell transplant. These receptors came from a male patient aged 2-15 years who had a stem cell transplant for chronic granulomatous disease, so the T cells may come from the graft donor.

This clonotype was seen ten or more times. The chain employs TRBV28 and TRBJ2-7; 8 positions match TRBD2. Germline CDR1 reads MDHEN; CDR2 reads SYDVKM. V dropped 6 bases and J dropped 7; count of bases not matched to a gene: 11. This CDR3 region has 14 residues. CDR3 sequence reads: CASSSFSGRGEQYF. DNA for the CDR3: TGTGCCAGCAGCTCCTTTTCCGGGAGGGGTGAGCAGTACTTC.

Many counts were recorded for this clonotype. J is TRBJ2-7 and V is TRBV14; D not resolved. Trimming left V 2 bases short and J 3 bases short, with 5 bases between. Germline CDR1 is SGHDN and CDR2 is FVKESK. The CDR3 spans 12 residues. CDR3 loop: CASSQNSYEQYF. The CDR3 DNA reads as TGTGCCAGCAGCCAAAACAGCTACGAGCAGTACTTC.

The chain is built from TRBV29-1 and TRBJ2-3; 7 bases agree with TRBD2. V shed 7 bases, J shed 1 base, and the junction held 8 bases outside the gene matches. Looked up from germline, CDR1 is SQVTM and CDR2 is ANQGSEA. This CDR3 has 14 residues. This CDR3 reads CSDLDLAGTDTQYF. The CDR3 nucleotides are TGCAGCGACCTGGACCTAGCGGGCACAGATACGCAGTATTTT.

This clonotype was counted between two and nine times. CDR3 region: CASIPPGLAQETQYF. CDR3 DNA sequence: TGTGCCAGCATCCCACCGGGACTAGCACAAGAGACCCAGTACTTC. V is TRBV7-2 and J is TRBJ2-5; 9 bases map to TRBD2. This CDR3 region has 15 residues. With 7 bases clipped from V and 2 bases from J, the junction kept 8 bases outside the gene matches. CDR1 is SGHTA and CDR2 is FQGNSA in the germline V gene.

This clonotype was recorded at least ten times. This chain links TRBV3-1 with TRBJ2-2; 11 bases map to TRBD2. CDR1 is LGHDT, CDR2 YNNKEL, per germline (reference sequence). V lost 2 bases to trimming and J lost 5 bases; unmatched junction nucleotides: 7. This CDR3 spans 17 amino acids. DNA of the CDR3: TGTGCCAGCAGCCAATGGACAACTAGCGGGAGTACCGGGGAGCTGTTTTTT. Its protein product is CASSQWTTSGSTGELFF.